This TCR beta chain came from a study of T cell responses to AZD1222 COVID-19 vaccine. Study results and caveats: AZD1222 recipients seropositive at baseline numbered only five to seven. Most donors were white British and more were female, and clonal diversity was possibly underestimated. Along spike, vaccine-associated CD4 TCRs were found throughout, with dominance at 160-218 and 743-854. Scientists sampled the repertoires only once the peak T cell response had passed.

Notes on this clone: Its matching antigen is unknown.

CDR3 length equals 11 residues. The germline CDR1 and CDR2 sequences are DFQATT and SNEGSKA (reference sequence). The V and J ends lost 6 bases and 2 bases respectively, with 7 bases between them. Clones were read by immunoSEQ multiplex PCR, and TCRdb kept only the in-frame ones, dropping some. The table records some 150,000 clones, approximately 89% of them present only once. The chain has TRBV20-1 and TRBJ2-5, with unresolved D. The receptor comes from an adult in good health. The material was peripheral blood, obtained on day 0 of MenACWY control vaccination. The CDR3 nucleotides read TGCAGTGCGATACGGCAAGAGACCCAGTACTTC. The encoded protein is CSAIRQETQYF.